This T cell receptor (beta chain) stems from a study of blood T cells in healthy people across ages. CDR1 is MNHNS and CDR2 is SASEGT in the germline V gene. This CDR3 comprises 15 residues. J lost 0 bases, V lost 10 bases, and 9 bases had no gene match. A minimum of 6.5 million PBMCs was isolated per sample. Next came a second PCR, run for about 6 to 12 cycles, which used a sample-barcoded 5' primer along with a J-beta primer mix. A single record per CDR3 protein comes from TCRdb applying MiXCR to the 5' RACE reads. The table includes 1.5 million to 2 million distinct CDR3 sequences, roughly 32% detected once.

Sequencing was carried out using blood. The chain employs TRBV6-1 and TRBJ2-4; 7 bases agree with TRBD1. The receptor comes from a woman between 25 and 40 years old in good health. DNA for the CDR3: TGTGCCATCCCCGACAGGGACCTAGCCAAAAACATTCAGTACTTC. Translated: CAIPDRDLAKNIQYF.